This passage covers 8 T cell receptor beta chains from one sample sequenced in a study of blood T cells in healthy people across ages. With a J-beta primer mix and a sample-barcoded 5' primer, a second PCR ran 7 to 11 cycles. TCRdb re-called the 5' RACE reads through MiXCR, storing one row per CDR3 protein. The data show about 1.6 million distinct CDR3 sequences, 30% to 35% seen once. The sequenced sample was blood. These receptors were taken from a woman in her twenties or thirties in good health.

This clonotype has only a few counts. Here the CDR3 reads CSAQEGPGLNTEAFF. As DNA, the CDR3 is TGCAGTGCGCAAGAGGGGCCCGGATTGAACACTGAAGCTTTCTTT. The genes are TRBV20-1 and TRBJ1-1; D may be TRBD1 (5 bases). The CDR3 spans 15 residues. The germline V and J ends were trimmed by 6 bases and 0 bases, with 17 bases remaining between them. CDR1 is DFQATT, CDR2 SNEGSKA, per germline (reference sequence).

This clonotype came up a few times. V gene TRBV20-1 combines with J gene TRBJ1-2; a weak D match, TRBD1 (5 bases). There are 14 residues in the CDR3. Per the germline V gene, CDR1 is DFQATT and CDR2 is SNEGSKA (reference sequence). The ends were cut back, 0 bases at V and 8 bases at J, with 16 bases in the middle. CDR3 in DNA: TGCAGTGCTAGAGACCCAAACAATCCAGGGGGCTACACCTTC. It translates to CSARDPNNPGGYTF.

V and J are TRBV29-1 and TRBJ2-7, with D perhaps matching TRBD2 (6 bases). The CDR3 is made up of 13 amino acids. The ends were cut back, 7 bases at V and 0 bases at J, with 13 bases in the middle. Germline CDR1 SQVTM, CDR2 ANQGSEA. This chain's CDR3 is CSADGGSSYEQYF. The CDR3, as DNA: TGCAGCGCCGACGGGGGAAGCTCCTACGAGCAGTACTTC.

The DNA of the CDR3 is TGCGCCAGCAGCTCAACGACAGACCCCTACGAGCAGTACTTC. It specifies CASSSTTDPYEQYF. The V and J genes are TRBV5-1 and TRBJ2-7, with a possible D match to TRBD1 (5 bases). Germline lookup yields CDR1 SGHRS and CDR2 YFSETQ. The CDR3 runs to 14 residues. Trimming removed 3 bases from V and 2 bases from J, with 12 bases in between.

The J gene is TRBJ2-3, the V gene TRBV5-4; perhaps D is TRBD1 or TRBD2 (5 bases each). The CDR3 spans 15 residues. Trimming shortened V by 4 bases and J by 0 bases, and 12 bases separated the two germline ends. Germline lookup yields CDR1 SGHNT and CDR2 YYREEE (reference sequence). CDR3 DNA sequence: TGTGCCAGCAGCCTTGGGACCTTTAGCACAGATACGCAGTATTTT. Translated, it gives CASSLGTFSTDTQYF.

This chain uses TRBV5-1 with TRBJ2-5, with D hard to call. The CDR3 length is 16 residues. Trimming shortened V by 5 bases and J by 4 bases, and 21 bases separated the two germline ends. The germline V gene encodes CDR1 SGHRS and CDR2 YFSETQ. CDR3 residues: CASSSYGPSLPETQYF. The CDR3 DNA reads as TGCGCCAGCAGTTCGTATGGGCCATCCCTCCCAGAGACCCAGTACTTC.

The V call is TRBV30, the J call TRBJ2-5, with 8 bases fitting TRBD1. The germline CDR1 and CDR2 sequences are GTSNPN and SVGIG (reference sequence). J gave up 4 bases and V 1 base, and 5 bases lay outside the gene matches. The CDR3 totals 14 residues. This CDR3 is CAWSGGQAGETQYF. As DNA, the CDR3 is TGTGCCTGGAGTGGGGGACAGGCCGGAGAGACCCAGTACTTC.

There are a few counts of this clonotype. The rearrangement joins TRBV20-1 to TRBJ2-3; 10 bases are a match to TRBD2. The CDR3 loop spans 14 amino acids. J lost 4 bases, V lost 6 bases, and 7 bases had no gene match. The germline gives CDR1 DFQATT, CDR2 SNEGSKA (reference sequence). CDR3 coding DNA: TGCAGTGCCCCTTTCCTAGCGGGAGCAGATACGCAGTATTTT. It yields the protein CSAPFLAGADTQYF.